This note documents a single T cell receptor (beta chain) sequence. Its specificity is unknown. Libraries were prepared by immunoSEQ multiplex PCR; TCRdb keeps only in-frame clonotypes and omits some of them. The sample records some 140,000 clones, more than 70% being singletons. The CDR3 runs to 13 residues. The V gene's germline CDR1 is MNHEY and CDR2 SVGAGI. The germline V and J ends were trimmed by 5 bases and 3 bases, with 11 bases remaining between them. The data were obtained in a study of T cells in localized non-small cell lung cancer. Study-wide results and caveats: Adjacent lung held a median approximately 57 of the top 100 tumor clones.

The chain employs TRBV6-5 and TRBJ2-7, with D possibly TRBD1 on 5 matching bases. The clonotype comes from a female donor of 60 years or more with stage I lung adenocarcinoma. The sample in question was peripheral blood, obtained before any cancer treatment. The CDR3 sequence is CASSRGSHYEQYF. The CDR3 DNA reads as TGTGCCAGCAGTAGGGGATCACACTACGAGCAGTACTTC.